Below, 26 T cell receptor beta chains from the same sample are listed, as sequenced in a study of T cell responses to AZD1222 COVID-19 vaccine. TCRdb's copy holds only in-frame clones and misses some; the assay was immunoSEQ multiplex PCR. The data hold more than 85,000 clones, with around 90% observed a single time. The specimen was peripheral blood, collected on day 0 of AZD1222 vaccination. Receptor source: an adult in good health.

The chain carries TRBV28 and TRBJ2-7; TRBD1 matches at 9 bases. Germline loops: CDR1 MDHEN, CDR2 SYDVKM. With V trimmed by 5 bases and J by 2 bases, 7 bases remained unmatched. The CDR3 spans 15 residues. DNA for the CDR3: TGTGCCAGCAGTGAATCCCGGACAGGGGCCTACGAGCAGTACTTC. This gives the protein CASSESRTGAYEQYF. The whole variable domain, filled in from reference TRBV28 and TRBJ2-7, reads DVKVTQSSRYLVKRTGEKVFLECVQDMDHENMFWYRQDPGLGLRLIYFSYDVKMKEKGDIPEGYSVSREKKERFSLILESASTNQTSMYLCASSESRTGAYEQYFGPGTRLTVT.

This chain uses TRBV7-2 with TRBJ2-7; 13 bases match TRBD2. Trimming took 6 bases from V and 3 from J; bases not matched to a gene: 5. Germline V gene lookup returns CDR1 SGHTA and CDR2 FQGNSA. This CDR3 region has 15 residues. This CDR3 is CASSLGLAGLYEQYF. The CDR3 coding sequence is TGTGCCAGCAGTCTGGGACTAGCGGGACTCTACGAGCAGTACTTC.

The rearrangement joins TRBV19 to TRBJ2-7, with 9 bases fitting TRBD1. Germline V CDR1 and CDR2: LNHDA, SQIVND (reference sequence). The V segment lost 5 bases and the J segment 7 bases; nucleotides outside the gene matches: 15. This CDR3 is built from 16 residues. In DNA, the CDR3 is TGTGCCAGTAGTCCCCCAGGGACAGGGCAGTATAGTGAGCAGTACTTC. This sequence encodes CASSPPGTGQYSEQYF. The full variable domain, in which reference TRBV19 and TRBJ2-7 provide the parts outside the CDR3, is DGGITQSPKYLFRKEGQNVTLSCEQNLNHDAMYWYRQDPGQGLRLIYYSQIVNDFQKGDIAEGYSVSREKKESFPLTVTSAQKNPTAFYLCASSPPGTGQYSEQYFGPGTRLTVT.

The chain combines TRBV19 with TRBJ2-1, with D tentatively TRBD2 (7 bases). Per germline, CDR1 LNHDA and CDR2 SQIVND (reference sequence). There are 16 residues in the CDR3. V lost 4 bases and J 3 bases, leaving 16 bases between the germline ends. The CDR3 region is CASSKGGTIGYNEQFF. In DNA, the CDR3 is TGTGCCAGTAGTAAGGGGGGGACGATCGGCTACAATGAGCAGTTCTTC.

This chain connects TRBV27 to TRBJ1-5, with a possible D match to TRBD1 (5 bases). Per germline, CDR1 MNHEY and CDR2 SMNVEV (reference sequence). The ends were cut back, 0 bases at V and 9 bases at J, with 18 bases in the middle. This CDR3 spans 16 amino acids. CDR3 sequence (DNA): TGTGCCAGCAGTTTATCGGTCGATGGGACGTCCGGGCCCCAGCATTTT. This sequence encodes CASSLSVDGTSGPQHF.

This chain links TRBV28 with TRBJ1-1; D might be TRBD1 (6 bases). The CDR3 sequence is 16 residues long. CDR1 and CDR2 (germline): MDHEN, SYDVKM. The ends were cut back, 7 bases at V and 1 base at J, with 19 bases in the middle. The CDR3 DNA reads TGTGCCAGCACTCCTATAAGGGGCAGGGGGAACACTGAAGCTTTCTTT. This encodes CASTPIRGRGNTEAFF.

This chain uses TRBV6-2 or TRBV6-3 with TRBJ2-3; tentatively, D is TRBD2 (6 bases). Trimming stripped 5 bases from V and 8 bases from J, with 8 bases between. Germline values: CDR1 MNHEY, CDR2 SVGEGT. The CDR3 has 11 amino acids. CDR3: CASSAGGTQYF. As DNA, the CDR3 is TGTGCCAGCAGTGCCGGGGGTACGCAGTATTTT.

The genes are TRBV6-5 and TRBJ1-2; D is unresolved. Germline CDR1 and CDR2: MNHEY and SVGAGI. The CDR3 sequence is 11 residues long. V was trimmed by 6 bases and J by 6 bases, leaving 8 bases between them. CDR3: CASSATDGYTF. DNA of the CDR3: TGTGCCAGCAGCGCTACTGATGGCTACACCTTC.

The chain links TRBV6-5 to TRBJ2-7; 9 bases are a match to TRBD1. Germline CDR1 and CDR2: MNHEY and SVGAGI. V gave up 2 bases and J gave up 5 bases; unmatched junction bases: 7. The CDR3 sequence is 15 residues long. DNA of the CDR3: TGTGCCAGCAGTTACCCGGGACAGGGAATCGACGAGCAGTACTTC. It translates to CASSYPGQGIDEQYF.

The chain employs TRBV5-4 and TRBJ2-3, with 7 bases aligning to TRBD2. The V gene's germline CDR1 is SGHNT and CDR2 YYREEE (reference sequence). CDR3 length equals 15 residues. Unmatched junction bases numbered 9, after V lost 3 bases and J lost 5 bases. CDR3 in amino acids: CASSYPGLQRDTQYF. DNA for the CDR3: TGTGCCAGCAGCTATCCGGGACTACAGCGAGATACGCAGTATTTT.

The chain uses TRBV7-8 and TRBJ1-2; D might be TRBD1 (6 bases). Trimming pared 5 bases from V and 1 base from J, leaving 14 bases between. The CDR3 sequence is 15 residues long. Germline CDR1 SGHVS, CDR2 FQNEAQ. CDR3 loop: CASSIRGDNNYGYTF. The CDR3 nucleotides are TGTGCCAGCAGCATAAGGGGGGACAATAACTATGGCTACACCTTC.

The V call is TRBV4-1, the J call TRBJ2-1; D remains ambiguous. The CDR3 runs 14 residues. Germline assignment: CDR1 MGHRA and CDR2 YSYEKL. With 0 bases removed from V and 8 bases from J, the gap between germline ends came to 11 bases. CDR3 in amino acids: CASSQDPGNYEQFF. CDR3 DNA: TGCGCCAGCAGCCAAGATCCCGGTAACTATGAGCAGTTCTTC.

The rearrangement links TRBV6-5 to TRBJ2-3; D remains unclear. Trimming removed 6 bases at V and 2 bases at J, with 6 bases between. The CDR3 consists of 12 residues. Germline values: CDR1 MNHEY, CDR2 SVGAGI. CDR3 amino acids: CASSTLTDTQYF. As DNA, the CDR3 is TGTGCCAGCAGCACACTCACAGATACGCAGTATTTT.

The chain combines TRBV4-3 with TRBJ1-5; D is unclear. The CDR3 is made up of 13 amino acids. Germline assignment: CDR1 LGHNA and CDR2 YSLEER. The V end was cut by 0 bases, the J end by 6 bases, with 6 bases between. The CDR3 nucleotides read TGCGCCAGCAGCCAAGATCGGCGTCAGCCCCAGCATTTT. Encoded protein: CASSQDRRQPQHF.

The chain carries TRBV2 and TRBJ1-1; tentatively, D is TRBD1 (5 bases). The V end lost 5 bases, the J end lost 6 bases, and 13 bases lay between the germline ends. The CDR3 is 13 amino acids. CDR1 and CDR2 from the germline V gene are SNHLY and FYNNEI. The CDR3 is CASSRGSEAEAFF. The CDR3 nucleotides are TGTGCCAGCAGTCGGGGCAGTGAGGCTGAAGCTTTCTTT.

The gene calls are TRBV7-9 and TRBJ2-7; the match to TRBD2 covers 7 bases. Unmatched junction bases numbered 11, after V lost 6 bases and J lost 3 bases. The CDR3 runs 15 residues. CDR1 and CDR2 from the germline V gene are SEHNR and FQNEAQ (reference sequence). The CDR3, as DNA: TGTGCCAGCAGAAAGGGAGCGGGGCAACTCTACGAGCAGTACTTC. Protein product: CASRKGAGQLYEQYF.

V usage is TRBV18 and J usage is TRBJ2-7; 8 nucleotides align to TRBD1. Trimming at V came to 5 bases and at J to 7 bases, leaving 10 bases not matched to a gene. CDR3 length equals 14 residues. The V gene's germline CDR1 is KGHSH and CDR2 LQKENI. The CDR3 loop reads CASSWETGEMEQYF. The CDR3 region has the DNA TGTGCCAGCTCATGGGAGACAGGGGAAATGGAGCAGTACTTC.

This chain connects TRBV7-8 to TRBJ2-1, with a weak D call TRBD2 (5 bases). The CDR3 contains 15 residues. Germline loops: CDR1 SGHVS, CDR2 FQNEAQ. V lost 3 bases to trimming and J lost 0 bases, with 9 bases between them. The CDR3 bases are TGTGCCAGCAGCTTGAGAGGGTTCTCCTACAATGAGCAGTTCTTC. Amino acid sequence: CASSLRGFSYNEQFF. The whole variable domain, remainder taken from reference TRBV7-8 and TRBJ2-1, is GAGVSQSPRYKVAKRGQDVALRCDPISGHVSLFWYQQALGQGPEFLTYFQNEAQLDKSGLPSDRFFAERPEGSVSTLKIQRTQQEDSAVYLCASSLRGFSYNEQFFGPGTRLTVL.

The chain combines TRBV5-1 with TRBJ2-3; 9 bases are shared with TRBD2. Trimming took 4 bases from V and 0 from J; bases not matched to a gene: 6. The CDR3 has 16 amino acids. Germline loops: CDR1 SGHRS, CDR2 YFSETQ. The CDR3 reads CASSPGLAVSTDTQYF. CDR3 nucleotide sequence: TGCGCCAGCAGCCCGGGACTAGCTGTTAGCACAGATACGCAGTATTTT.

The chain combines TRBV6-1 with TRBJ1-2; unclear D gene. Per germline, CDR1 MNHNS and CDR2 SASEGT. This CDR3 is 12 amino acids long. Trimming left V 2 bases short and J 10 bases short, with 11 bases between. CDR3 nucleotides: TGTGCCAGCAGTGAATTACGGGTACACTACACCTTC. It yields the protein CASSELRVHYTF.

The chain uses TRBV7-2 and TRBJ2-2; D perhaps matches TRBD1 (6 bases). Between the trimmed V and J ends, which lost 2 bases and 4 bases, there was a span of 14 bases. CDR3 length: 16 residues. CDR1 and CDR2 from the germline V gene are SGHTA and FQGNSA. Written as DNA, the CDR3 is TGTGCCAGCAGCTTATTTGCAGGGGCCGGCACCGGGGAGCTGTTTTTT. Its protein product is CASSLFAGAGTGELFF.

The rearrangement links TRBV19 to TRBJ2-3; 7 bases match TRBD2. V dropped 2 bases and J dropped 5; count of bases not matched to a gene: 10. CDR1 and CDR2 (germline): LNHDA, SQIVND (reference sequence). This CDR3 has 16 residues. The CDR3 DNA reads as TGTGCCAGTAGTATATGGGGGGGAAATAAAGGAGATACGCAGTATTTT. Amino acids: CASSIWGGNKGDTQYF.

J is TRBJ1-2 and V is TRBV30; D unclear. This CDR3 is built from 15 residues. The germline gives CDR1 GTSNPN, CDR2 SVGIG (reference sequence). Trimming pared 3 bases from V and 4 bases from J, leaving 18 bases between. The CDR3 coding sequence is TGTGCCTGGAGATATTCCGGCGGGGTCCCCTATGGCTACACCTTC. Amino acids: CAWRYSGGVPYGYTF.

This chain joins TRBV6-2 or TRBV6-3 and TRBJ1-2; 7 positions match TRBD1. CDR3 length: 14 residues. Germline V gene data show CDR1 as MNHEY and CDR2 as SVGEGT. Unmatched junction bases numbered 13, after V lost 8 bases and J lost 7 bases. CDR3 in DNA: TGTGCCAGCGGCCGGACAGGAACGGGGGGTGGCTACACCTTC. This encodes CASGRTGTGGGYTF.

The V and J genes are TRBV5-4 and TRBJ2-3; TRBD1 or TRBD2 may be the D gene (5 bases each). The CDR3 has 15 residues. Germline V gene data show CDR1 as SGHNT and CDR2 as YYREEE (reference sequence). Trimming removed 5 bases at V and 5 bases at J, with 18 bases between. In DNA, the CDR3 is TGTGCCAGCAGTCATGCCAACGGGGCTGGAGATACGCAGTATTTT. Its translation is CASSHANGAGDTQYF.

The rearrangement links TRBV5-1 to TRBJ1-6; D may be TRBD1 (5 bases). This CDR3 comprises 14 residues. The germline V gene encodes CDR1 SGHRS and CDR2 YFSETQ. Trimming removed 8 bases from V and 6 bases from J, with 15 bases in between. The DNA for the CDR3 is TGCGCCAGTCAAGGGCCTGGGGGTAATTCACCCCTCCACTTT. It encodes CASQGPGGNSPLHF.